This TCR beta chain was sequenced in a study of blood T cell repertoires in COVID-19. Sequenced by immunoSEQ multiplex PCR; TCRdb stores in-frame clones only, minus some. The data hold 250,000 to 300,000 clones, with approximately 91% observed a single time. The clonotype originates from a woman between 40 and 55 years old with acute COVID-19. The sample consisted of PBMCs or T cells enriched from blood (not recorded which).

CDR3 nucleotides: TGTGCCAGCAGCTTAGACCTAGGCTCCTACAATGAGCAGTTCTTC. This codes for CASSLDLGSYNEQFF. This chain links TRBV11-2 with TRBJ2-1; no firm D call. The V and J ends lost 0 bases and 0 bases respectively, with 6 bases between them. Germline V lookup: CDR1 SGHAT, CDR2 FQNNGV. The CDR3 contains 15 residues. The full variable domain, in which reference TRBV11-2 and TRBJ2-1 provide the parts outside the CDR3, is EAGVAQSPRYKIIEKRQSVAFWCNPISGHATLYWYQQILGQGPKLLIQFQNNGVVDDSQLPKDRFSAERLKGVDSTLKIQPAKLEDSAVYLCASSLDLGSYNEQFFGPGTRLTVL.